What follows describes a single TCR beta chain. Regarding treatment: 15 to 20 received Ad26.COV2.S at low or high dose, single or two shots; several received placebo; per-sample allocation not given. Each sample was drawn 63 days after the first injection (of vaccine or placebo). Profiled with immunoSEQ multiplex PCR; TCRdb holds only in-frame clones, not every one. The data show roughly 680,000 clones, roughly 90% seen once. The data were taken from a study of Ad26.COV2.S vaccination and SARS-CoV-2 variants. The TCR was taken from a person aged 18 to 65 who received the Ad26.COV2.S COVID-19 vaccine or a placebo. Material: peripheral blood, obtained in a trial of Ad26.COV2.S vaccine versus placebo.

CDR3 amino acids: CASSPGGPGETQYF. For the CDR3, the DNA is TGTGCCAGCAGCCCCGGGGGGCCGGGAGAGACCCAGTACTTC. The chain carries TRBV5-4 and TRBJ2-5, with D perhaps TRBD2 (7 bases). With 4 bases removed from V and 4 bases from J, the gap between germline ends came to 14 bases. This CDR3 comprises 14 residues. Germline values: CDR1 SGHNT, CDR2 YYREEE (reference sequence). Filled out from reference TRBV5-4 and TRBJ2-5, the complete variable domain reads ETGVTQSPTHLIKTRGQQVTLRCSSQSGHNTVSWYQQALGQGPQFIFQYYREEENGRGNFPPRFSGLQFPNYSSELNVNALELDDSALYLCASSPGGPGETQYFGPGTRLLVL.